Listed below are T cell receptor beta chains from one sample, sequenced in a study of shared clonotypes between healthy human individuals. The method was immunoSEQ multiplex PCR; TCRdb's version includes in-frame clones alone and lacks a portion of them. Of roughly 2.2 million clones listed, roughly 90% are singletons. Sample: naive CD4+ T cells from PBMCs. The receptors shown here come from a man aged 18 to 30 in good health. Some clones in this sample may be carry-over from other donors' samples. CDR3s include the opening cysteine and the closing phenylalanine or tryptophan. D genes are given only for firm matches. For some rows the clone size is stated as once, few or many, or as a class when expanded; others skip it.

v_gene,j_gene,d_gene,abundance,CDR3aa,CDR3nt
TRBV5-1,TRBJ1-2,TRBD1,NA,CASSFLDRVVYGYTF,TGCGCCAGCAGCTTTCTAGACAGGGTGGTCTATGGCTACACCTTC
TRBV6-5,TRBJ2-7,TRBD2,NA,CASSYSLTSTSYEQYF,TGTGCCAGCAGTTACTCGCTGACTAGCACCTCCTACGAGCAGTACTTC
TRBV18,TRBJ1-4,NA,NA,CASSPTGPANEKLFF,TGTGCCAGCTCACCCACAGGGCCCGCTAATGAAAAACTGTTTTTT
TRBV6-6,TRBJ2-1,NA,NA,CASSAKEEQFF,TGTGCCAGCAGTGCAAAGGAGGAGCAGTTCTTC
TRBV29-1,TRBJ2-1,NA,NA,CSVTGNEQFF,TGCAGCGTTACAGGGAATGAGCAGTTCTTC
TRBV11-2,TRBJ1-2,NA,NA,CASSLGAAPLFYGYTF,TGTGCCAGCAGCTTAGGGGCAGCACCTCTCTTCTATGGCTACACCTTC
TRBV7-3,TRBJ2-5,NA,NA,CASSLRGGGKQETQYF,TGTGCCAGCAGCCTCCGCGGAGGGGGGAAACAAGAGACCCAGTACTTC
TRBV5-1,TRBJ1-1,NA,once,CASSLRAGVVNTEAFF,TGCGCCAGCAGCCTTAGGGCGGGGGTCGTGAACACTGAAGCTTTCTTT
TRBV6-5,TRBJ2-7,TRBD1,NA,CASSTTGGSSYEQYF,TGTGCCAGCAGTACTACAGGGGGATCATCCTACGAGCAGTACTTC
TRBV27,TRBJ2-1,NA,NA,CASRPWVGEQFF,TGTGCCAGCCGCCCTTGGGTAGGTGAGCAGTTCTTC
TRBV4-1,TRBJ2-5,TRBD2,NA,CASSLKTRTSGKQETQYF,TGCGCCAGCAGTCTCAAGACCCGGACTAGCGGGAAACAAGAGACCCAGTACTTC
TRBV6-7,TRBJ1-5,NA,NA,CASSYSNRSQPQHF,TGTGCCAGCAGTTACTCGAATAGGTCGCAGCCCCAGCATTTT
TRBV11-1,TRBJ2-6,NA,NA,CASSIPAGANVLTF,TGTGCCAGCAGCATACCAGCTGGGGCCAACGTCCTGACTTTC
TRBV28,TRBJ1-4,NA,once,CASSLFWGTEKLFF,TGTGCCAGCAGTTTGTTCTGGGGAACGGAAAAACTGTTTTTT
TRBV11-2,TRBJ2-1,NA,NA,CASSPRGGSYNEQFF,TGTGCCAGCAGCCCAAGAGGGGGGTCCTACAATGAGCAGTTCTTC
TRBV28,TRBJ2-2,TRBD2,NA,CASSVSSGRAGELFF,TGTGCCAGCAGTGTATCTAGCGGGAGGGCCGGGGAGCTGTTTTTT
TRBV20-1,TRBJ2-7,NA,NA,CSASFSYEQYF,TGCAGTGCTAGTTTTTCTTACGAGCAGTACTTC
TRBV4-2,TRBJ2-3,TRBD2,NA,CASSQRPAGGLSNDTDTQYF,TGTGCCAGCAGCCAACGACCAGCGGGAGGACTATCGAATGACACAGATACGCAGTATTTT
TRBV7-2,TRBJ1-3,NA,NA,CASSTTGNSGNTIYF,TGTGCCAGCAGCACCACAGGGAACTCTGGAAACACCATATATTTT
TRBV2,TRBJ2-1,NA,NA,CASEAGPGPAMEQFF,TGTGCCAGTGAGGCCGGGCCAGGGCCCGCTATGGAGCAGTTCTTC
TRBV11-3,TRBJ2-5,TRBD2,NA,CASSLGVAGVQETQYF,TGTGCCAGCAGCTTAGGAGTAGCGGGCGTTCAAGAGACCCAGTACTTC
TRBV6-6,TRBJ2-2,NA,NA,CASSYDSNTGELFF,TGTGCCAGCAGTTATGACAGTAACACCGGGGAGCTGTTTTTT
TRBV6-1,TRBJ1-2,NA,NA,CASSDTGYGYTF,TGTGCCAGCAGTGACACAGGGTATGGCTACACCTTC
TRBV2,TRBJ2-3,TRBD2,NA,CASGLAGVDTQYF,TGTGCCAGCGGGCTAGCGGGAGTAGATACGCAGTATTTT
TRBV10-3,TRBJ1-4,NA,NA,CATTPATNEKLFF,TGTGCCACCACACCAGCAACTAATGAAAAACTGTTTTTT
TRBV28,TRBJ1-4,TRBD1,NA,CASSLPGTGNEKLFF,TGTGCCAGCAGTCTACCGGGGACAGGGAATGAAAAACTGTTTTTT
TRBV28,TRBJ1-1,NA,NA,CASRLGVRGGEAFF,TGTGCCAGCAGATTAGGGGTCCGCGGAGGTGAAGCTTTCTTT
TRBV28,TRBJ1-2,TRBD1,NA,CASCASYTRDRAQSGYTF,TGTGCCAGTTGTGCGTCCTACACCCGCGACAGGGCCCAAAGCGGCTACACCTTC
TRBV19,TRBJ1-1,NA,once,CASSIQGTEAFF,TGTGCCAGTAGCATACAGGGCACTGAAGCTTTCTTT
TRBV30,TRBJ2-6,NA,NA,CAWSDPPSSGANVLTF,TGTGCCTGGAGTGACCCACCGAGCTCTGGGGCCAACGTCCTGACTTTC
TRBV2,TRBJ2-5,NA,NA,CASSWWTMQETQYF,TGTGCCAGCAGCTGGTGGACCATGCAAGAGACCCAGTACTTC
TRBV11-2,TRBJ2-7,NA,NA,CASSPEQEKVTRQYF,TGTGCCAGCAGCCCGGAACAGGAAAAGGTTACGAGGCAGTACTTC
TRBV7-9,TRBJ1-1,NA,NA,CASSITGNTEAFF,TGTGCCAGCAGTATTACAGGTAACACTGAAGCTTTCTTT
TRBV28,TRBJ2-7,TRBD1,NA,CASSPRGMGTYEQYF,TGTGCCAGCAGTCCCAGGGGGATGGGTACCTACGAGCAGTACTTC
TRBV4-1,TRBJ1-4,TRBD1,once,CASSHHRDRAGEKLFF,TGCGCCAGCAGCCACCACCGGGACAGGGCTGGTGAAAAACTGTTTTTT
TRBV13,TRBJ2-2,NA,once,CASSTRQGSGELFF,TGTGCCAGCAGCACTAGACAAGGTTCCGGGGAGCTGTTTTTT
TRBV7-2,TRBJ2-1,TRBD2,NA,CASSLGPTGTTRQGEQFF,TGTGCCAGCAGCTTAGGCCCGACGGGGACTACCCGTCAAGGGGAGCAGTTCTTC
TRBV28,TRBJ2-7,TRBD1,NA,CATRQGVEQYF,TGTGCCACCCGACAGGGGGTCGAGCAGTACTTC
TRBV29-1,TRBJ2-1,NA,NA,CSVEKTWANEQFF,TGCAGCGTTGAAAAAACTTGGGCCAATGAGCAGTTCTTC
TRBV6-5,TRBJ1-4,NA,NA,CASSYRRNEKLFF,TGTGCCAGCAGTTATAGAAGGAATGAAAAACTGTTTTTT
TRBV5-1,TRBJ2-2,NA,NA,CASGGTVNTGELFF,TGCGCCAGCGGAGGGACAGTGAACACCGGGGAGCTGTTTTTT